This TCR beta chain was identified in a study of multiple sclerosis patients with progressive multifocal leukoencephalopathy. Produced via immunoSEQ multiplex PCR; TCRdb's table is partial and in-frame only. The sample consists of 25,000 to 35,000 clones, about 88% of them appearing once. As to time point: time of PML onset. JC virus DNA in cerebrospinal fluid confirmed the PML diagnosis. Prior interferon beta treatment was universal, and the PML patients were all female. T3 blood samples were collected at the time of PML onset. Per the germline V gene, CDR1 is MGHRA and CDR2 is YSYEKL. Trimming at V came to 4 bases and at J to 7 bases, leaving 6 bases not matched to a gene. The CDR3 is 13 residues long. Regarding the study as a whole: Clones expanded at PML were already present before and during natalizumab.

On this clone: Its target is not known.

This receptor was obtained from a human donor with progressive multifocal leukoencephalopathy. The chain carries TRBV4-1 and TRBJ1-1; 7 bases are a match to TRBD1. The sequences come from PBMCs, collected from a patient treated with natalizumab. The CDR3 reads CASSPTDRREAFF. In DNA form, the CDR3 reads TGCGCCAGCAGCCCGACGGACAGGCGTGAAGCTTTCTTT.